The rows below give T cell receptor beta chains drawn from one sample of a study of T-cell memory formation after mild COVID-19. TCRdb called the 5' RACE reads again in MiXCR, with one record for every CDR3 protein. The sample carries about half a million distinct CDR3 sequences, roughly 20% recorded once. The specimen sequenced was PBMCs or a T cell subset sorted from them (not recorded which). These receptors all stem from an adult woman who had mild COVID-19 (a few samples of this study predate the infection). Cell type and time point are not known. Both conserved end residues are part of each CDR3. A D gene is named only where the DNA matches it firmly. The size field is filled for only some rows; it gives once, few, many or a size class.

v_gene: TRBV12-3/TRBV12-4
abundance: .
d_gene: TRBD1
j_gene: TRBJ1-5
CDR3aa: CASSFLAGGMGAQPQHF
CDR3nt: TGTGCCAGCAGTTTCTTGGCAGGGGGCATGGGGGCTCAGCCCCAGCATTTT

v_gene: TRBV20-1
abundance: .
d_gene: .
j_gene: TRBJ1-1
CDR3aa: CSARDSQENTEAFF
CDR3nt: TGCAGTGCTAGAGATAGCCAGGAGAACACTGAAGCTTTCTTT

v_gene: TRBV27
abundance: .
d_gene: .
j_gene: TRBJ2-7
CDR3aa: CASSLGGWSYEQYF
CDR3nt: TGTGCCAGCAGTTTAGGGGGATGGTCCTACGAGCAGTACTTC

v_gene: TRBV12-3/TRBV12-4
abundance: few
d_gene: TRBD1
j_gene: TRBJ2-3
CDR3aa: CASSWDRTYTDTQYF
CDR3nt: TGTGCCAGCAGTTGGGACAGGACTTACACAGATACGCAGTATTTT

v_gene: TRBV7-3
abundance: .
d_gene: TRBD2
j_gene: TRBJ2-3
CDR3aa: CASSAGLAVGTDTQYF
CDR3nt: TGTGCCAGCAGCGCGGGACTAGCGGTAGGCACAGATACGCAGTATTTT

v_gene: TRBV7-9
abundance: .
d_gene: TRBD2
j_gene: TRBJ2-1
CDR3aa: CASSSSGTSTENEQFF
CDR3nt: TGTGCCAGCAGCTCATCCGGGACTAGCACGGAAAATGAGCAGTTCTTC

v_gene: TRBV4-1
abundance: few
d_gene: .
j_gene: TRBJ2-7
CDR3aa: CASSQSPGGPYEQYF
CDR3nt: TGCGCCAGCAGCCAAAGCCCCGGGGGCCCCTACGAGCAGTACTTC

v_gene: TRBV3-1
abundance: .
d_gene: .
j_gene: TRBJ2-1
CDR3aa: CASSQGPRSNEQFF
CDR3nt: TGTGCCAGCAGCCAAGGCCCCCGCAGTAATGAGCAGTTCTTC

v_gene: TRBV19
abundance: few
d_gene: TRBD1
j_gene: TRBJ2-1
CDR3aa: CASSLIGTAQGEQFF
CDR3nt: TGTGCCAGTAGCCTCATCGGGACAGCCCAAGGGGAGCAGTTCTTC

v_gene: TRBV6-5
abundance: .
d_gene: TRBD2
j_gene: TRBJ2-3
CDR3aa: CASSYSTSGRGDTQYF
CDR3nt: TGTGCCAGCAGTTACTCGACTAGCGGGAGAGGAGATACGCAGTATTTT

v_gene: TRBV6-5
abundance: few
d_gene: TRBD2
j_gene: TRBJ2-6
CDR3aa: CASSYSSPGGAAGANVLTF
CDR3nt: TGTGCCAGCAGTTACTCGTCACCCGGGGGGGCCGCCGGGGCCAACGTCCTGACTTTC

v_gene: TRBV24-1
abundance: few
d_gene: TRBD1
j_gene: TRBJ1-1
CDR3aa: CATSGHRGRMYWAFF
CDR3nt: TGTGCCACCAGTGGTCACAGGGGGCGTATGTATTGGGCTTTCTTT

v_gene: TRBV5-1
abundance: .
d_gene: .
j_gene: TRBJ1-1
CDR3aa: CASSLVGEMNTEAFF
CDR3nt: TGCGCCAGCAGCTTGGTTGGCGAGATGAACACTGAAGCTTTCTTT

v_gene: TRBV9
abundance: few
d_gene: TRBD1
j_gene: TRBJ1-1
CDR3aa: CASSPQGHTEAFF
CDR3nt: TGTGCCAGCAGCCCACAGGGGCACACTGAAGCTTTCTTT

v_gene: TRBV5-4
abundance: .
d_gene: .
j_gene: TRBJ2-3
CDR3aa: CASSLPGESADTQYF
CDR3nt: TGTGCCAGCAGCTTGCCAGGGGAGAGTGCAGATACGCAGTATTTT

v_gene: TRBV3-1
abundance: .
d_gene: .
j_gene: TRBJ2-2
CDR3aa: CASSPWGRGTGELFF
CDR3nt: TGTGCCAGCAGCCCCTGGGGGAGAGGGACCGGGGAGCTGTTTTTT

v_gene: TRBV27
abundance: few
d_gene: .
j_gene: TRBJ2-3
CDR3aa: CASSANGLPDTQYF
CDR3nt: TGTGCCAGCAGCGCAAATGGACTCCCAGATACGCAGTATTTT

v_gene: TRBV7-9
abundance: .
d_gene: TRBD2
j_gene: TRBJ2-1
CDR3aa: CASSPLAGGQLGEQFF
CDR3nt: TGTGCCAGCAGCCCGCTAGCGGGAGGGCAGCTTGGTGAGCAGTTCTTC

v_gene: TRBV29-1
abundance: .
d_gene: TRBD1
j_gene: TRBJ2-7
CDR3aa: CSVEEPGTGLFEQYF
CDR3nt: TGCAGCGTTGAAGAGCCCGGGACAGGGTTGTTCGAGCAGTACTTC

v_gene: TRBV5-6
abundance: .
d_gene: TRBD1
j_gene: TRBJ2-1
CDR3aa: CASSSTGGKQFF
CDR3nt: TGTGCCAGCAGCTCCACAGGGGGTAAGCAGTTCTTC

v_gene: TRBV12-3/TRBV12-4
abundance: .
d_gene: TRBD1
j_gene: TRBJ1-4
CDR3aa: CASSRTGGALEKLFF
CDR3nt: TGTGCCAGCAGTAGGACAGGGGGCGCGTTGGAAAAACTGTTTTTT

v_gene: TRBV9
abundance: .
d_gene: TRBD2
j_gene: TRBJ2-1
CDR3aa: CASSVVGLADNEQFF
CDR3nt: TGTGCCAGCAGCGTAGTGGGACTAGCGGACAATGAGCAGTTCTTC

v_gene: TRBV14
abundance: .
d_gene: .
j_gene: TRBJ1-2
CDR3aa: CASSQLGPNYGYTF
CDR3nt: TGTGCCAGCAGCCAACTCGGACCTAACTATGGCTACACCTTC

v_gene: TRBV3-1
abundance: few
d_gene: .
j_gene: TRBJ1-1
CDR3aa: CASSQLPSNTEAFF
CDR3nt: TGTGCCAGCAGCCAATTGCCGAGTAACACTGAAGCTTTCTTT

v_gene: TRBV12-5
abundance: .
d_gene: .
j_gene: TRBJ1-1
CDR3aa: CASGIGGNTEAFF
CDR3nt: TGTGCTAGTGGTATTGGGGGGAACACTGAAGCTTTCTTT

v_gene: TRBV4-1
abundance: few
d_gene: .
j_gene: TRBJ1-2
CDR3aa: CASSLVQGTQKNYGYTF
CDR3nt: TGCGCCAGCAGCCTCGTTCAAGGGACGCAAAAGAACTATGGCTACACCTTC

v_gene: TRBV11-2
abundance: .
d_gene: TRBD2
j_gene: TRBJ2-1
CDR3aa: CASSTTVRDYYNEQFF
CDR3nt: TGTGCCAGCAGCACCACCGTCCGGGACTACTACAATGAGCAGTTCTTC

v_gene: TRBV25-1
abundance: few
d_gene: TRBD2
j_gene: TRBJ2-7
CDR3aa: CASSELGGSSYEQYF
CDR3nt: TGTGCCAGCAGTGAATTAGGCGGGAGCTCCTACGAGCAGTACTTC

v_gene: TRBV6-5
abundance: few
d_gene: .
j_gene: TRBJ2-1
CDR3aa: CASAWGADLREQFF
CDR3nt: TGTGCCTCTGCCTGGGGAGCCGATCTGCGTGAGCAGTTCTTC

v_gene: TRBV20-1
abundance: few
d_gene: TRBD1
j_gene: TRBJ2-1
CDR3aa: CSARAGTGNLAQFF
CDR3nt: TGCAGTGCTAGGGCAGGGACAGGGAATCTTGCGCAGTTCTTC

v_gene: TRBV11-2
abundance: .
d_gene: .
j_gene: TRBJ2-7
CDR3aa: CASSSEVGYEQYF
CDR3nt: TGTGCCAGCAGCTCGGAGGTGGGTTACGAGCAGTACTTC